Listed below are T cell receptor beta chains from one sample, sequenced in a study of cytotoxic CD8 clonotypes in ibrutinib-treated CLL. Sequencing was performed with immunoSEQ multiplex PCR; in TCRdb, only in-frame clones are kept and a portion is missing. The sample holds approximately 45,000 clones, approximately 65% seen once. Sequencing was performed on PBMCs, taken after 24 months of ibrutinib treatment. These receptors all stem from a human donor with chronic lymphocytic leukemia. CDR3s include the opening cysteine and the closing phenylalanine or tryptophan. Each record gives: J gene, V gene, D gene, clone size, CDR3 DNA, CDR3 protein. A D gene is named only where the DNA matches it firmly. Not all rows give a size; the values are once, few, many and, for expanded clones, a class.

>TRBJ2-1|TRBV4-1|-|-
TGCGCCAGCAGCCATGCCCTAGGACTTGTGAATGAGCAGTTCTTC
CASSHALGLVNEQFF
>TRBJ2-7|TRBV11-2|TRBD2|-
TGTGCCAGCAGCTTCGGGGGGGCCACTCGATACGAGCAGTACTTC
CASSFGGATRYEQYF
>TRBJ1-2|TRBV7-9|-|-
TGTGCCACTCCCGGACAGTCCCGGACGCGCTATGGCTACACCTTC
CATPGQSRTRYGYTF
>TRBJ1-6|TRBV30|-|-
TGTGCCTGGAGTGTACCTGGACAGAACTATTCACCCCTCCACTTT
CAWSVPGQNYSPLHF
>TRBJ2-7|TRBV5-4|-|-
TGTGCCAGCAGCTTGGCCGGGGGTGGCTCCTACGAGCAGTACTTC
CASSLAGGGSYEQYF
>TRBJ2-2|TRBV19|-|-
TGTGCCAGTTTCCGGGCCGGGGAGCTGTTTTTT
CASFRAGELFF
>TRBJ2-5|TRBV4-2|TRBD2|-
TGTGCCAGCAGCCAGGCGGCACTAGCGGGGGGTGACGAGACCCAGTACTTC
CASSQAALAGGDETQYF
>TRBJ2-2|TRBV11-2|-|-
TGTGCCACCGACTGGAACACCGGGGAGCTGTTTTTT
CATDWNTGELFF
>TRBJ1-6|TRBV12-5|-|-
TGTGCTAGTGGTTTGGTAGGGGTCTATAATTCACCCCTCCACTTT
CASGLVGVYNSPLHF
>TRBJ2-7|TRBV2|TRBD1|-
TGTGCCAGCAAGGAGACAGGGCAATACGAGCAGTACTTC
CASKETGQYEQYF
>TRBJ2-7|TRBV6-5|-|-
TGTGCCAGCAGTTACTCTGAGGGGCGTTGGGAGCAGTACTTC
CASSYSEGRWEQYF
>TRBJ1-5|TRBV28|-|-
TGTGCCAGCAGTTGGGACGGGGCTCACGGCAATCAGCCCCAGCATTTT
CASSWDGAHGNQPQHF
>TRBJ2-7|TRBV11-2|-|-
TGTGCCAGCAGCTTAGATCCAAGGGAGCAGTACTTC
CASSLDPREQYF
>TRBJ2-7|TRBV5-4|-|-
TGTGCCAGCAGCGCAGATGCCTCGAACTACTACGAGCAGTACTTC
CASSADASNYYEQYF
>TRBJ1-1|TRBV18|-|-
TGTGCCAGCTCACCCGTCAGGGCGCTCAACACTGAAGCTTTCTTT
CASSPVRALNTEAFF
>TRBJ1-4|TRBV30|-|-
TGTGCCAAACAACAGGGTAATGGAGAAAAACTGTTTTTT
CAKQQGNGEKLFF
>TRBJ1-1|TRBV5-4|TRBD1|-
TGTGCCAGCAGCTCCCGGGACAGGGTTCAAGCTTTCTTT
CASSSRDRVQAFF
>TRBJ2-7|TRBV5-4|TRBD2|-
TGTGCCAGCAGCTTGAGGGCGGGAGGGCCCCCCTACGAGCAGTACTTC
CASSLRAGGPPYEQYF
>TRBJ1-3|TRBV7-6|-|-
TGTGCCAGCAGCTTAGTAGAGATTTCTGGAAACACCATATATTTT
CASSLVEISGNTIYF
>TRBJ1-2|TRBV14|-|few
TGTGCCAGCAGCCTTCCCGGGACTCCCCCCTATGGCTACACCTTC
CASSLPGTPPYGYTF
>TRBJ2-3|TRBV27|TRBD2|-
TGTGCCAGCAGTTTACAGGGACTAGCGCTGCGCGTCACAGATACGCAGTATTTT
CASSLQGLALRVTDTQYF
>TRBJ1-4|TRBV6-5|-|-
TGTGCCAGCAGTCGAGGTGAAAAACTGTTTTTT
CASSRGEKLFF